These 25 T cell receptor beta chains were all obtained from the same sample, sequenced in a study of OX40 agonist ivuxolimab in advanced cancers. Profiling relied on immunoSEQ multiplex PCR, and the TCRdb table lists in-frame clones only, not all of them. The sample holds around 86,000 clones, about four fifths seen once. Sequencing used CD4+ or CD8+ T cells sorted from blood, obtained in a trial of the OX40 agonist ivuxolimab. All receptors come from an adult with an advanced solid tumor such as melanoma, head and neck, liver or kidney cancer.

The chain is built from TRBV9 and TRBJ2-5; no definite D call. Germline loops: CDR1 SGDLS, CDR2 YYNGEE. This CDR3 contains 14 residues. Between the trimmed V and J ends, which lost 0 bases and 2 bases, there was a span of 8 bases. The CDR3 is CASSVGSAQETQYF. The CDR3 DNA reads as TGTGCCAGCAGCGTAGGTTCAGCTCAAGAGACCCAGTACTTC.

The chain has TRBV5-4 and TRBJ2-7; a possible D gene is TRBD1 (5 bases). With 0 bases removed from V and 0 bases from J, the gap between germline ends came to 10 bases. The CDR3 consists of 15 residues. In germline, CDR1 is SGHNT, CDR2 YYREEE (reference sequence). The CDR3 loop is CASSLARADSYEQYV. The CDR3 DNA is TGTGCCAGCAGCTTGGCCAGGGCAGACTCCTACGAGCAGTACGTC.

The chain links TRBV6-6 to TRBJ1-1, with D perhaps TRBD1 (6 bases). Germline CDR1 is MNHNY and CDR2 is SVGAGI (reference sequence). The CDR3 is 12 amino acids. V was pared by 5 bases and J by 7 bases, with 11 bases between. CDR3 loop: CASSGTPSEAFF. DNA for the CDR3: TGTGCCAGCAGTGGGACACCGAGTGAAGCTTTCTTT.

V and J are TRBV6-5 and TRBJ1-4; no definite D call. The V gene's germline CDR1 is MNHEY and CDR2 SVGAGI. CDR3 length: 13 amino acids. Trimming removed 2 bases at V and 4 bases at J, with 5 bases between. The CDR3 DNA sequence: TGTGCCAGCAGTTACGCCGATAATGAAAAACTGTTTTTT. Translated: CASSYADNEKLFF.

This rearrangement joins TRBV30 to TRBJ1-1; 11 bases are a match to TRBD1. This CDR3 has 13 residues. After removal of 7 bases from V and 3 bases from J, the junction contained 4 bases not matched to a gene. The germline V gene has CDR1 GTSNPN and CDR2 SVGIG (reference sequence). In DNA, the CDR3 is TGTGCCTTCGGACAGGGGGCAGACACTGAAGCTTTCTTT. This gives the protein CAFGQGADTEAFF.

The CDR3 region has the DNA TGTGCCAGCAGCGTAGAGGGGGTCGGCTACACCTTC. Its translation is CASSVEGVGYTF. The V gene is TRBV9, the J gene TRBJ1-2; D possibly corresponds to TRBD1 (6 bases). Germline V gives CDR1 SGDLS, CDR2 YYNGEE. Trimming took off 0 bases at V and 8 bases at J, with 8 bases between the two ends. The CDR3 contains 12 residues.

J is TRBJ2-7 and V is TRBV27, with D uncertain. There are 14 residues in the CDR3. Trimming took off 4 bases at V and 2 bases at J, with 12 bases between the two ends. Germline lookup yields CDR1 MNHEY and CDR2 SMNVEV (reference sequence). Written as DNA, the CDR3 is TGTGCCAGCAGTTATCGGTTGGGTCCCTACGAGCAGTACGTC. This sequence encodes CASSYRLGPYEQYV.

As DNA, the CDR3 is TGCGCCAGCAGCTTAAGGGGACAGCTAAACACTGAAGCTTTCTTT. It yields the protein CASSLRGQLNTEAFF. The chain recombines TRBV5-1 with TRBJ1-1; 7 positions match TRBD1. Per the germline V gene, CDR1 is SGHRS and CDR2 is YFSETQ. The CDR3 runs to 15 residues. V trimming: 2 bases; J trimming: 2 bases; junction bases outside the gene matches: 6.

About this clone: Relative to the germline gene, one junction end is altered; a read error may explain this. The genes are TRBV5-1 and TRBJ2-1; D unclear. Per the germline V gene, CDR1 is SGHRS and CDR2 is YFSETQ. CDR3 length: 12 amino acids. The CDR3: CASSLEGSNSLF. The CDR3 DNA is TGCGCCAGCAGCTTGGAAGGCAGTAACTCCCTCTTC.

This clone was seen just once. This chain joins TRBV11-1 and TRBJ1-1; D perhaps matches TRBD1 (5 bases). V shed 1 base and J shed 1 base, with 10 bases lying between them. The CDR3 sequence is 15 residues long. Per the germline V gene, CDR1 is SGHAT and CDR2 is FQDESV (reference sequence). The CDR3 loop reads CASSLGGVTNTEAFF. The CDR3 DNA sequence: TGTGCCAGCAGCTTAGGAGGGGTGACGAACACTGAAGCTTTCTTT.

The V gene is TRBV5-1, the J gene TRBJ1-2; 10 bases are shared with TRBD1. V shed 0 bases and J 7 bases; nucleotides not matched to a gene: 6. The V gene's germline CDR1 is SGHRS and CDR2 YFSETQ. The CDR3 has 15 residues. This CDR3 reads CASSLAGTGVGGYTF. The CDR3 DNA sequence: TGCGCCAGCAGCTTGGCGGGGACAGGGGTTGGTGGCTACACCTTC. Together with reference TRBV5-1 and TRBJ1-2, the CDR3 gives the full variable domain: KAGVTQTPRYLIKTRGQQVTLSCSPISGHRSVSWYQQTPGQGLQFLFEYFSETQRNKGNFPGRFSGRQFSNSRSEMNVSTLELGDSALYLCASSLAGTGVGGYTFGSGTRLTVV.

This clone was recorded a few times. The genes are TRBV7-2 and TRBJ2-1; possibly TRBD1 for D (5 bases). The CDR3 has 14 amino acids. Germline assignment: CDR1 SGHTA and CDR2 FQGNSA. V lost 1 base and J 9 bases, leaving 13 bases between the germline ends. CDR3 residues: CASSLGVQGGEQFF. The CDR3 bases are TGTGCCAGCAGCTTAGGGGTGCAGGGCGGTGAGCAGTTCTTC. The full variable domain, its missing parts supplied by reference TRBV7-2 and TRBJ2-1, is GAGVSQSPSNKVTEKGKDVELRCDPISGHTALYWYRQSLGQGLEFLIYFQGNSAPDKSGLPSDRFSAERTGGSVSTLTIQRTQQEDSAVYLCASSLGVQGGEQFFGPGTRLTVL.

A single count supports this clone. This chain links TRBV6-6 with TRBJ1-1, with a tentative D call TRBD1 (6 bases). Germline lookup yields CDR1 MNHNY and CDR2 SVGAGI (reference sequence). Trimming shortened V by 5 bases and J by 4 bases, and 20 bases separated the two germline ends. This CDR3 comprises 16 residues. This chain's CDR3 is CASSPPGGRGVTEAFF. The DNA of the CDR3 is TGTGCCAGCAGTCCGCCCGGGGGGCGAGGGGTCACTGAAGCTTTCTTT.

The rearrangement links TRBV6-5 to TRBJ1-5; no reliable D call. V gave up 2 bases and J gave up 0 bases, with 8 bases separating them. Per the germline V gene, CDR1 is MNHEY and CDR2 is SVGAGI. The CDR3 runs 15 residues. The CDR3 DNA sequence: TGTGCCAGCAGTTACGTGGCGGGTAGCAATCAGCCCCAGCATTTT. Protein: CASSYVAGSNQPQHF.

This chain connects TRBV5-4 to TRBJ1-2; 7 bases are shared with TRBD1. Germline trimming cut 4 bases from V and 4 bases from J; bases unmatched to any gene: 7. CDR1 and CDR2 (germline): SGHNT, YYREEE (reference sequence). The CDR3 runs to 14 residues. The CDR3 DNA reads TGTGCCAGCAGCCGTCTCGGACAGGCCTATGGCTACACCTTC. It codes for CASSRLGQAYGYTF.

This sequence joins TRBV5-4 and TRBJ2-5; TRBD2 is a possible D gene (5 bases). The germline V and J ends were trimmed by 0 bases and 2 bases, with 14 bases remaining between them. The CDR3 contains 16 residues. Germline assignment: CDR1 SGHNT and CDR2 YYREEE (reference sequence). CDR3 DNA: TGTGCCAGCAGCTTGGCACTAGGACGGATACAAGAGACCCAGTACTTC. Encoded protein: CASSLALGRIQETQYF.

This chain connects TRBV10-3 to TRBJ2-3, with TRBD2 matching over 14 bases. CDR1 is ENHRY, CDR2 SYGVKD, per germline. The CDR3 consists of 17 residues. V gave up 11 bases and J gave up 0 bases; unmatched junction bases: 10. CDR3: CASKPTSGGASTDTQYF. The CDR3 nucleotides read TGTGCCTCTAAACCGACTAGCGGGGGGGCTAGCACAGATACGCAGTATTTT.

The chain couples TRBV10-3 to TRBJ2-3; TRBD1 matches at 7 bases. Germline loops: CDR1 ENHRY, CDR2 SYGVKD. This CDR3 spans 15 amino acids. The V segment lost 6 bases and the J segment 0 bases; nucleotides outside the gene matches: 6. The CDR3 region is CAIRGDRTSTDTQYF. CDR3 sequence (DNA): TGTGCCATCAGGGGGGACAGAACAAGCACAGATACGCAGTATTTT.

J is TRBJ1-1 and V is TRBV18; D unclear. With 3 bases removed from V and 4 bases from J, the gap between germline ends came to 6 bases. Germline lookup yields CDR1 KGHSH and CDR2 LQKENI. The CDR3 spans 12 residues. The CDR3 nucleotides are TGTGCCAGCTCACCCGTCGTCACTGAAGCTTTCTTT. It codes for CASSPVVTEAFF.

The gene calls are TRBV7-3 and TRBJ2-2; D is ambiguous. The CDR3 loop spans 14 amino acids. Looked up from germline, CDR1 is SGHTA and CDR2 is FQGTGA. V was pared by 2 bases and J by 1 base, with 5 bases between. The CDR3 DNA is TGTGCCAGCAGCTTAGGGTTGAACACCGGGGAGCTGTTTTTT. It translates to CASSLGLNTGELFF.

V gene TRBV19 combines with J gene TRBJ1-1; no firm D call. Germline loops: CDR1 LNHDA, CDR2 SQIVND (reference sequence). V gave up 1 base and J gave up 1 base, with 7 bases separating them. This CDR3 has 14 amino acids. The CDR3 region is CASSIGGSNTEAFF. For the CDR3, the DNA is TGTGCCAGTAGTATAGGAGGGTCGAACACTGAAGCTTTCTTT.

The chain employs TRBV18 and TRBJ1-1, with TRBD1 as a possible D gene (5 bases). The CDR3 runs 15 residues. Trimming shortened V by 0 bases and J by 6 bases, and 14 bases separated the two germline ends. Germline lookup yields CDR1 KGHSH and CDR2 LQKENI. For the CDR3, the DNA is TGTGCCAGCTCACCACCGGGGGAGGGAGTAGCTGAAGCTTTCTTT. Its protein is CASSPPGEGVAEAFF.

The V and J genes are TRBV11-2 and TRBJ1-2; TRBD1 matches at 11 bases. The CDR3 has 16 residues. Trimming at V came to 8 bases and at J to 8 bases, leaving 16 bases not matched to a gene. In germline, CDR1 is SGHAT, CDR2 FQNNGV. The CDR3 protein is CASGGTGGMSMRGYTF. The CDR3 DNA sequence: TGTGCCAGCGGAGGGACAGGGGGGATGTCTATGAGGGGCTACACCTTC.

The chain carries TRBV18 and TRBJ1-6; D gene uncertain. Germline V lookup: CDR1 KGHSH, CDR2 LQKENI. The CDR3 extends over 16 amino acids. V lost 1 base to trimming and J lost 6 bases, with 13 bases between them. CDR3 residues: CASSPREAESNSPLHF. Here the CDR3 DNA reads TGTGCCAGCTCACCACGGGAGGCTGAATCTAATTCACCCCTCCACTTT.

The chain joins TRBV5-6 to TRBJ2-2, with 7 bases fitting TRBD1. The CDR3 is 16 residues long. The V and J ends lost 2 bases and 0 bases, in that order; junction bases with no gene match: 4. Germline V gene lookup returns CDR1 SGHDT and CDR2 YYEEEE. DNA of the CDR3: TGTGCCAGCAGCTTATACAGGGGCGCGAACACCGGGGAGCTGTTTTTT. Its translation: CASSLYRGANTGELFF.